Listed below are T cell receptor beta chains from one sample, sequenced in a study of T cell repertoires in cytomegalovirus infection. TCRdb passed the reads through MiXCR, listing each CDR3 protein once. The sample contains about 830,000 distinct CDR3 sequences, 32% of which appear only once. No cognate antigen is known for these TCRs. Sequencing used cultured CD8+ T cells from PBMCs, obtained from culture after CMV antigen stimulation. These receptors were collected from a human donor in good health (CMV status not recorded). Some clones in this sample may be carry-over from other donors' samples. CDR3s include the opening cysteine and the closing phenylalanine or tryptophan. Fields, in order: D gene, J gene, V gene, clone size, CDR3 DNA, CDR3 protein. D genes are given only for firm matches. The listing skips clone size in some rows; elsewhere it reads once, few, many or a size class.

D gene: TRBD2; J gene: TRBJ2-4; V gene: TRBV27; clone size: few; CDR3 DNA: TGTGCCAGCAGTCTAGCGGGGGGGGTGGCCAAAAACATTCAGTACTTC; CDR3 protein: CASSLAGGVAKNIQYF
D gene: TRBD1; J gene: TRBJ1-1; V gene: TRBV6-6; clone size: -; CDR3 DNA: TGTGCCAGCAGTTACTATACAGGGGGGGACACTGAAGCTTTCTTT; CDR3 protein: CASSYYTGGDTEAFF
D gene: -; J gene: TRBJ1-2; V gene: TRBV7-9; clone size: -; CDR3 DNA: TGTGCCAGCAGCTCCGCTGACTATGGCTACACCTTC; CDR3 protein: CASSSADYGYTF
D gene: TRBD2; J gene: TRBJ2-1; V gene: TRBV4-3; clone size: few; CDR3 DNA: TGCGCCAGCAGCCAAGAAGCTAGCGGGGGGCCCACCCTCCCTCTAAGTGAGCAGTTCTTC; CDR3 protein: CASSQEASGGPTLPLSEQFF
D gene: -; J gene: TRBJ1-2; V gene: TRBV7-6; clone size: -; CDR3 DNA: TGTGCCAGCAGCGGAGAGACAGAGTCTAACTATGGCTACACCTTC; CDR3 protein: CASSGETESNYGYTF
D gene: TRBD2; J gene: TRBJ2-1; V gene: TRBV7-9; clone size: few; CDR3 DNA: TGTGCCAGCAGCTCCCTGACTAGCGGGGGTGCCTACAATGAGCAGTTCTTC; CDR3 protein: CASSSLTSGGAYNEQFF
D gene: -; J gene: TRBJ2-5; V gene: TRBV9; clone size: -; CDR3 DNA: TGTGCCAGCAGCGCCCGGACAGTCCAAGAGACCCAGTACTTC; CDR3 protein: CASSARTVQETQYF
D gene: -; J gene: TRBJ1-2; V gene: TRBV27; clone size: -; CDR3 DNA: TGTGCCAGCAGGGGTTCCTGGGGCTACACCTTC; CDR3 protein: CASRGSWGYTF
D gene: -; J gene: TRBJ2-2; V gene: TRBV7-9; clone size: -; CDR3 DNA: TGTGCCAGCAGCTCTTCCCCTTCCAGAGCGGACACCGGGGAGCTGTTTTTT; CDR3 protein: CASSSSPSRADTGELFF
D gene: TRBD2; J gene: TRBJ2-1; V gene: TRBV6-2/TRBV6-3; clone size: -; CDR3 DNA: TGTGCCAGCAGCCCAACAGCGGGGAGAAGCTCCTACAATGAGCAGTTCTTC; CDR3 protein: CASSPTAGRSSYNEQFF